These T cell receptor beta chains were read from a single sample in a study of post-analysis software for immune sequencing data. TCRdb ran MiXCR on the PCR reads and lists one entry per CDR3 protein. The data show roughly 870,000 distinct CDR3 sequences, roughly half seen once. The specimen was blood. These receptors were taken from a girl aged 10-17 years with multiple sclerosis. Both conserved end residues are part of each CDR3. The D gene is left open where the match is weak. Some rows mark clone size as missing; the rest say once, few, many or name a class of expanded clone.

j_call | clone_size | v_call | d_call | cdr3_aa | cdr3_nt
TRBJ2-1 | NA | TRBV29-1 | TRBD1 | CSARPRTGVSNEQFF | TGCAGCGCTCGACCCCGGACAGGGGTCTCCAATGAGCAGTTCTTC
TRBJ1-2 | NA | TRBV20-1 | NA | CSARVIGENGYTF | TGCAGTGCTAGAGTCATTGGGGAAAATGGCTACACCTTC
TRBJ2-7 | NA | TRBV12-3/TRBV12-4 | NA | CASSLSPRVVNEQYF | TGTGCCAGCAGTTTAAGTCCCAGGGTAGTAAACGAGCAGTACTTC
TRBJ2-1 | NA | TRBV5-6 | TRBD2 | CASSPGLAGVSEQFF | TGTGCCAGCAGCCCCGGACTAGCGGGGGTTAGTGAGCAGTTCTTC
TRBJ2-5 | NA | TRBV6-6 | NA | CASSLLGSRRSQYF | TGTGCCAGCAGCCTTCTCGGGAGCCGTAGGTCCCAGTACTTC
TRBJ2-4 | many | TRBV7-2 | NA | CASSPGGSSVAIQYF | TGTGCCAGCAGCCCCGGAGGTAGCTCGGTCGCCATTCAGTACTTC
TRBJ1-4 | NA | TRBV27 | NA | CASSYRASTGTNEKLFF | TGTGCCAGCAGCTATAGGGCCTCGACAGGAACTAATGAAAAACTGTTTTTT
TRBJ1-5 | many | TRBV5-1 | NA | CASSLAGDQPQHF | TGTGCCAGCAGTTTAGCGGGGGATCAGCCCCAGCATTTT
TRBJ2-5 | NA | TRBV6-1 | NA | CASSVHFLRETQYF | TGTGCCAGCAGTGTTCATTTTTTGAGAGAGACCCAGTACTTC
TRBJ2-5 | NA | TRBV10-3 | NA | CAISEVDEETQYF | TGTGCCATCAGTGAGGTGGACGAAGAGACCCAGTACTTC
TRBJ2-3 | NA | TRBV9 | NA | CASSGRGALTDTQYF | TGTGCCAGCAGCGGCCGTGGGGCCCTCACAGATACGCAGTATTTT
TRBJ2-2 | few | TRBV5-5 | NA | CASSLAGGDGELFF | TGTGCCAGCAGCTTGGCCGGCGGAGACGGGGAGCTGTTTTTT
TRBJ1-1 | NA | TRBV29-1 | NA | CSVEGQRGRYTEAFF | TGCAGCGTTGAGGGGCAGCGGGGCCGTTACACTGAAGCTTTCTTT
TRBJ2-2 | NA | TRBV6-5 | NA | CASSYSLGPSGTGELFF | TGTGCCAGCAGTTACTCCCTAGGTCCCTCGGGGACCGGGGAGCTGTTTTTT
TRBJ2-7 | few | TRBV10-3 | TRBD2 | CAISGLAASYEQYF | TGTGCCATCAGTGGACTAGCGGCCTCCTACGAGCAGTACTTC
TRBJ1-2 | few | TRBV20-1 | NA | CSARDPQGYGYTF | TGCAGTGCTAGAGATCCGCAGGGATATGGCTACACCTTC
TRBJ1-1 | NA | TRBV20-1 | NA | CSASIGTMNTEAFF | TGCAGTGCTAGTATCGGCACCATGAACACTGAAGCTTTCTTT
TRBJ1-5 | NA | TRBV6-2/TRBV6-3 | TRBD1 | CASSYGRGPGNQPQHF | TGTGCCAGCAGTTACGGGAGGGGGCCGGGCAATCAGCCCCAGCATTTT
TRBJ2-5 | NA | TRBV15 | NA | CATSRESLEETQYF | TGTGCCACCAGCAGAGAATCCCTTGAAGAGACCCAGTACTTC
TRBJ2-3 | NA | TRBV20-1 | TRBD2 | CSARPGGTSTDTQYF | TGCAGTGCAAGACCGGGGGGGACTAGCACAGATACGCAGTATTTT
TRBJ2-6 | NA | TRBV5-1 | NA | CASSLGGSSGSGANVLTF | TGCGCCAGCAGCTTGGGGGGCAGTTCTGGCTCTGGGGCCAACGTCCTGACTTTC
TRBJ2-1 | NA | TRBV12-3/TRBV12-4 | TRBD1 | CASSSARQGRYNEQFF | TGTGCCAGCAGCTCAGCCCGACAGGGACGATACAATGAGCAGTTCTTC
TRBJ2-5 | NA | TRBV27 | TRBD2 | CASSSPGLGRGVETQYF | TGTGCCAGCAGTTCACCGGGACTAGGCCGGGGCGTGGAGACCCAGTACTTC
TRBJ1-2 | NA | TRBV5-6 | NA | CASSPRDPYGYTF | TGTGCCAGCAGCCCGAGGGATCCCTATGGCTACACCTTC
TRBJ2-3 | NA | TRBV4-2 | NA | CASSQAGYTDTQYF | TGTGCCAGCAGCCAAGCGGGGTACACAGATACGCAGTATTTT
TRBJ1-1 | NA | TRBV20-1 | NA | CSAPEGPHEAFF | TGCAGTGCCCCCGAGGGCCCCCATGAAGCTTTCTTT
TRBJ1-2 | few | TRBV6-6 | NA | CASNGILGQRLYGYTF | TGTGCCAGCAACGGAATATTAGGACAGAGACTCTATGGCTACACCTTC
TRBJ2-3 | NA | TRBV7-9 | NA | CVSSPWRRSTDTQYF | TGTGTCAGCAGCCCCTGGCGTCGAAGCACAGATACGCAGTATTTT
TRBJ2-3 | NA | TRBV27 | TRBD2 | CASSSPWGTSGDFTDTQYF | TGTGCCAGCAGTTCCCCTTGGGGGACTAGCGGGGACTTCACAGATACGCAGTATTTT
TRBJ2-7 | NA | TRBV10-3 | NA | CAIRRDPYEQYF | TGTGCCATCAGGCGAGACCCCTACGAGCAGTACTTC
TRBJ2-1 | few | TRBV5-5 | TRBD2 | CASSLGPLAGPLNEQFF | TGTGCCAGCAGCTTGGGGCCCCTAGCGGGACCGCTCAATGAGCAGTTCTTC
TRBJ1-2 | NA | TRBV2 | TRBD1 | CASSGIRDRGGGYTF | TGTGCCAGCAGTGGGATCCGGGACAGGGGTGGCGGCTACACCTTC
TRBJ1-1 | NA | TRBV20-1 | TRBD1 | CSAPRGQGENTEAFF | TGCAGTGCGCCTCGTGGGCAGGGGGAGAACACTGAAGCTTTCTTT
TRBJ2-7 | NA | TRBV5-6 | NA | CASSATDSREQYF | TGTGCCAGCAGCGCGACCGACTCGCGGGAGCAGTACTTC
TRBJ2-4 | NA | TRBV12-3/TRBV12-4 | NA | CASSLQTGRLAKNIQYF | TGTGCCAGCAGTTTGCAGACAGGGAGGCTAGCCAAAAACATTCAGTACTTC
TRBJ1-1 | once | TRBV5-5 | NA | CASSPSIRPGAEAFF | TGTGCCAGCAGCCCTTCCATAAGGCCGGGGGCTGAAGCTTTCTTT
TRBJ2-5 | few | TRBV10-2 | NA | CASRGTAGLVKETQYF | TGCGCCAGCAGGGGGACAGCGGGACTAGTAAAAGAGACCCAGTACTTC
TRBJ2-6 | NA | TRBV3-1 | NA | CASSHPPLGVGGANVLTF | TGTGCCAGCAGCCATCCCCCTCTCGGAGTTGGAGGGGCCAACGTCCTGACTTTC
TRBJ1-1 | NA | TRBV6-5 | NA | CASRVRWGAEAFF | TGTGCCAGCAGAGTAAGGTGGGGGGCTGAAGCTTTCTTT
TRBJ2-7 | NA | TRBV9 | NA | CASSVSIDNEQYF | TGTGCCAGCAGCGTGTCGATTGACAATGAGCAGTACTTC
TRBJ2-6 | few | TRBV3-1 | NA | CASSQVRAGANVLTF | TGTGCCAGCAGCCAAGTTAGGGCTGGGGCCAACGTCCTGACTTTC
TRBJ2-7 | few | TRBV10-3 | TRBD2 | CAISESTGLAGVWEQYF | TGTGCCATCAGTGAGTCAACGGGACTAGCGGGAGTTTGGGAGCAGTACTTC
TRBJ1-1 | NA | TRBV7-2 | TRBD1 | CASRIGQGADTEAFF | TGTGCCAGCAGGATCGGACAGGGGGCCGACACTGAAGCTTTCTTT
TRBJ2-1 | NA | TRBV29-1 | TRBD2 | CSVVLAGLYNEQFF | TGCAGCGTCGTACTAGCGGGCTTATACAATGAGCAGTTCTTC
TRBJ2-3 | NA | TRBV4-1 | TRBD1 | CASSHDRGGWADTQYF | TGCGCCAGCAGCCATGACAGGGGGGGTTGGGCAGATACGCAGTATTTT
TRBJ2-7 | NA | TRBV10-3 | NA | CALNRELGGEQYF | TGTGCCTTAAACCGGGAACTTGGGGGGGAGCAGTACTTC
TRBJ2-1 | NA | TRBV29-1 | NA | CSVELPQAAGEQFF | TGCAGCGTTGAACTTCCTCAAGCGGCAGGAGAGCAGTTCTTC
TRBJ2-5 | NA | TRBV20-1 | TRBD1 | CSAPGGRKETQYF | TGCAGTGCCCCAGGGGGCAGGAAAGAGACCCAGTACTTC
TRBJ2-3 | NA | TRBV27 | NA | CASSFGGQSTDTQYF | TGTGCCAGCAGTTTTGGTGGACAGAGCACAGATACGCAGTATTTT
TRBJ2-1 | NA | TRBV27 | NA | CASSLLPRWTNEQFF | TGTGCCAGCAGTTTACTCCCCCGTTGGACAAATGAGCAGTTCTTC
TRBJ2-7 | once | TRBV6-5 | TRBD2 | CAIGTSVYEQYF | TGTGCCATTGGGACTAGCGTCTACGAGCAGTACTTC
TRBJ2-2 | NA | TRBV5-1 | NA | CASSLEWGTGELFF | TGCGCCAGCAGCTTGGAGTGGGGCACCGGGGAGCTGTTTTTT